The rows below give T cell receptor beta chains drawn from one sample of a study of T cells expressing NK-cell markers. TCRdb re-called the 5' RACE reads and catalogs CDR3 proteins one per entry, DNA excluded. The sample data list under 500,000 distinct CDR3 sequences. Sequencing used blood T cells: a sorted CD56 or NKG2C T cell subset, CD4+ or CD8+ T cells, or bulk PBMC T cells (not recorded which). The receptor source for this set is a woman aged 18 to 75 in good health. The CDR3 runs from the conserved cysteine through the conserved F or W.

V gene,J gene,CDR3 protein
TRBV20-1,TRBJ1-2,CSARVSGEGNYGYTF
TRBV20-1,TRBJ2-2,CSAAHKNTGELFF
TRBV6-1,TRBJ1-1,CASRRTGTAEAFF
TRBV19,TRBJ1-6,CASSMEAGSGSPLHF
TRBV7-8,TRBJ2-7,CASSIGTESYEQYF
TRBV25-1,TRBJ2-2,CASSDPDRSGELFF
TRBV12-3/TRBV12-4,TRBJ2-7,CASTPWGEQYF
TRBV12-3/TRBV12-4,TRBJ1-2,CASRPPSHGYTF
TRBV6-4,TRBJ2-2,CASSDVGNTGELFF
TRBV20-1,TRBJ2-3,CSAPLRSDTQYF
TRBV7-2,TRBJ2-7,CASGLAEGHEQYF
TRBV5-8,TRBJ2-3,CASSFILNWALTDTQYF
TRBV7-2,TRBJ2-2,CASSLSLSSTGELFF
TRBV6-5,TRBJ1-6,CASSYRSQGDGSPLHF
TRBV29-1,TRBJ2-1,CSVESLAGGIEQFF
TRBV4-2,TRBJ2-3,CASSQDGGGTDTQYF
TRBV5-1,TRBJ2-3,CATRGGVDRTDTQYF
TRBV20-1,TRBJ2-3,CSAKDVGYSTDTQYF
TRBV7-8,TRBJ2-1,CASSSHRNDEQFF
TRBV6-1,TRBJ2-1,CASSGSQGYNEQFF
TRBV5-1,TRBJ2-1,CASIPGDSPSEQFF
TRBV15,TRBJ2-3,CATGRGGDTQYF
TRBV6-1,TRBJ2-3,CASSKLATGTDTQYF
TRBV2,TRBJ2-1,CASSSFSAGNINEQFF
TRBV10-3,TRBJ2-4,CAISESLLAGAKNIQYF
TRBV6-5,TRBJ2-3,CASSYGTGGVTDTQYF
TRBV20-1,TRBJ2-1,CSAPIAGSSYNEQFF
TRBV20-1,TRBJ2-3,CSAKAGAADTQYF
TRBV9,TRBJ2-3,CASSEIAATTDTQYF
TRBV9,TRBJ2-5,CASSVAVRGQETQYF
TRBV29-1,TRBJ2-2,CSVVWTGGAGGELFF
TRBV5-5,TRBJ2-3,CASSEWTSLRTDTQYF
TRBV4-1,TRBJ2-3,CASSHAGVRYF
TRBV30,TRBJ1-2,CAWSEGVNYGYTF
TRBV5-1,TRBJ2-2,CASAFTGAGELFF